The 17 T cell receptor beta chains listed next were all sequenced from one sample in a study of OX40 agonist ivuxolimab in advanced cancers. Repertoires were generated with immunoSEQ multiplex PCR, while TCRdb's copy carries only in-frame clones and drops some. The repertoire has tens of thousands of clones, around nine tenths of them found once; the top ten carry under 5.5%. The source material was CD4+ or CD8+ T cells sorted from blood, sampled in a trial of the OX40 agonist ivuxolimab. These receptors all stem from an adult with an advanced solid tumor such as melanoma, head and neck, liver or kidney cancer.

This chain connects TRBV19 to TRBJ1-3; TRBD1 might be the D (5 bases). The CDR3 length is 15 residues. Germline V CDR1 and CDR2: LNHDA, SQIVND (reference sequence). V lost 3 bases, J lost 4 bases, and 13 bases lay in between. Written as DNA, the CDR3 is TGTGCCAGTAGTATTGGGGGAAAGTACGGAAACACCATATATTTT. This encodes CASSIGGKYGNTIYF.

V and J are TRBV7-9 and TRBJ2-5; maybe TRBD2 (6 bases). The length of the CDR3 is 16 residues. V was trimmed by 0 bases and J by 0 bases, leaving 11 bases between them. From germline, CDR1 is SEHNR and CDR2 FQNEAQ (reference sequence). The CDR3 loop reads CASSLASGGDQETQYF. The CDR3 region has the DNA TGTGCCAGCAGCTTAGCGTCGGGCGGGGACCAAGAGACCCAGTACTTC.

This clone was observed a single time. CDR3: CASSELDPATNEKLFF. The CDR3 DNA reads TGTGCCAGCAGTGAGCTCGACCCAGCAACTAATGAAAAACTGTTTTTT. This chain uses TRBV2 with TRBJ1-4; D remains unclear. With 3 bases removed from V and 0 bases from J, the gap between germline ends came to 11 bases. This CDR3 comprises 16 residues. Germline V gene lookup returns CDR1 SNHLY and CDR2 FYNNEI.

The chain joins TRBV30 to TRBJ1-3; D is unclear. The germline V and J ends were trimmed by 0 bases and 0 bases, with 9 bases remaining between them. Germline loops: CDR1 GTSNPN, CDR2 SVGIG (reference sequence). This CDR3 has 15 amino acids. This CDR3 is CAWSVGSSSGNTIYF. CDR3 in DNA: TGTGCCTGGAGTGTTGGCAGCAGCTCTGGAAACACCATATATTTT.

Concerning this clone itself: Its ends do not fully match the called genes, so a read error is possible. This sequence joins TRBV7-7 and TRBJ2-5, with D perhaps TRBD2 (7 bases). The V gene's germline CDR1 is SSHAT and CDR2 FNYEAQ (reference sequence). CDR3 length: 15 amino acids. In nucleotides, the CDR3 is TGTGCTAGCAGCTTAGTGGGGGGGGCTGCGGAGACCCAGTACTTC. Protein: CASSLVGGAAETQYF.

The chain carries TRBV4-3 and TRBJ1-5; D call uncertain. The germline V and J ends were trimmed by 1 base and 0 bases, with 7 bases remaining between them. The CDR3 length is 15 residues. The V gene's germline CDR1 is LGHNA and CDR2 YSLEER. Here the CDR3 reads CASSQGMASNQPQHF. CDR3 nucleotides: TGCGCCAGCAGCCAAGGCATGGCTAGCAATCAGCCCCAGCATTTT.

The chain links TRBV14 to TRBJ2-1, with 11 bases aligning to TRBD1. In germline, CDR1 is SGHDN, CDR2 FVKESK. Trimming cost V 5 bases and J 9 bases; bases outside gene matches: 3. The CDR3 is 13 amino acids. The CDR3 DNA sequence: TGTGCCAGCAGCGGACAGGGGGCGGGTGAGCAGTTCTTC. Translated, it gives CASSGQGAGEQFF.

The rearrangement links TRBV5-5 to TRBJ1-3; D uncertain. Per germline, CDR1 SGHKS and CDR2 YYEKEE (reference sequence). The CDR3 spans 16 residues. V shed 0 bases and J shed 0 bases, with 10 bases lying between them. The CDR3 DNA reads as TGTGCCAGCAGCTTGGATATAGCCATCTCTGGAAACACCATATATTTT. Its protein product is CASSLDIAISGNTIYF. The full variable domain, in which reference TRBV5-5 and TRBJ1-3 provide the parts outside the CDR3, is DAGVTQSPTHLIKTRGQQVTLRCSPISGHKSVSWYQQVLGQGPQFIFQYYEKEERGRGNFPDRFSARQFPNYSSELNVNALLLGDSALYLCASSLDIAISGNTIYFGEGSWLTVV.

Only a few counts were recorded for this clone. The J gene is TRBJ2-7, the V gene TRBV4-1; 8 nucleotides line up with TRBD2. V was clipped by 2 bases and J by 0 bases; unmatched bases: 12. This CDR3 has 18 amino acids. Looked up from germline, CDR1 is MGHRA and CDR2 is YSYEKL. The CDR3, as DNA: TGCGCCAGCAGCCAAATTATCCCAAAGCGGGGGAGCTCCTACGAGCAGTACTTC. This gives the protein CASSQIIPKRGSSYEQYF.

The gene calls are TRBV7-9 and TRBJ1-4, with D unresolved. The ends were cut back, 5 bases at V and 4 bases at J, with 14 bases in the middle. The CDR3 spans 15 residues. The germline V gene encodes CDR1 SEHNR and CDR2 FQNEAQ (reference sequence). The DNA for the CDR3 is TGTGCCAGCAGCCTGGACGGTCCTTTTAATGAAAAACTGTTTTTT. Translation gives CASSLDGPFNEKLFF.

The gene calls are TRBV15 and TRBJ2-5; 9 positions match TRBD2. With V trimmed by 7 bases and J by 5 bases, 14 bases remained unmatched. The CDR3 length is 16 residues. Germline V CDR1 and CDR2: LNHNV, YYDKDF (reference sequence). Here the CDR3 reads CATKKGRREGSETQYF. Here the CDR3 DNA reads TGTGCCACCAAGAAGGGTCGGCGGGAGGGATCGGAGACCCAGTACTTC. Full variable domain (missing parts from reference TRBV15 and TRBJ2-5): DAMVIQNPRYQVTQFGKPVTLSCSQTLNHNVMYWYQQKSSQAPKLLFHYYDKDFNNEADTPDNFQSRRPNTSFCFLDIRSPGLGDTAMYLCATKKGRREGSETQYFGPGTRLLVL.

The CDR3 is CASSLVLSGGSSGANVLTF. CDR3 coding DNA: TGTGCCAGCAGCTTAGTTCTTAGCGGGGGGAGCTCTGGGGCCAACGTCCTGACTTTC. V is TRBV7-2 and J is TRBJ2-6; 10 bases map to TRBD2. V trimming: 1 base; J trimming: 0 bases; junction bases outside the gene matches: 6. The CDR3 runs 19 residues. Germline loops: CDR1 SGHTA, CDR2 FQGNSA.

Here the CDR3 reads CASSQDSALALTDTQYF. CDR3 sequence (DNA): TGTGCCAGCAGCCAAGACTCAGCACTAGCACTCACAGATACGCAGTATTTT. The gene calls are TRBV4-2 and TRBJ2-3; tentatively, D is TRBD2 (6 bases). This CDR3 is 17 amino acids long. Germline lookup yields CDR1 LGHNA and CDR2 YNFKEQ. V lost 0 bases and J 2 bases, leaving 15 bases between the germline ends.

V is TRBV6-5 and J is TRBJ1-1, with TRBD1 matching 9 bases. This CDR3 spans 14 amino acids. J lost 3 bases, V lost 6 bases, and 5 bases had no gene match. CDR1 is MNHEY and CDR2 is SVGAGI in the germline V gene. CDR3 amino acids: CASRETGGDTEAFF. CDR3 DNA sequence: TGTGCCAGCAGAGAGACAGGGGGGGACACTGAAGCTTTCTTT.

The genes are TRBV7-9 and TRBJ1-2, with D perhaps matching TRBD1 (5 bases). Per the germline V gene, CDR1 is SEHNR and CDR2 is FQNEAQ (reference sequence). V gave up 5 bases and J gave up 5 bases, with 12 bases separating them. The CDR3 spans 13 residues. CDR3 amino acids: CASSPGTDYGYTF. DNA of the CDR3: TGTGCCAGCAGCCCCGGGACGGATTATGGCTACACCTTC.

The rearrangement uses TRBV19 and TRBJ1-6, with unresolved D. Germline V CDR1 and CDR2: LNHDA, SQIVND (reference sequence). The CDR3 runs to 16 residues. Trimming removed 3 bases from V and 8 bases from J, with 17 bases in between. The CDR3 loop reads CASSIGDLFRDSPLHF. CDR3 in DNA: TGTGCCAGTAGTATTGGTGACCTCTTTCGGGATTCACCCCTCCACTTT.

CDR3 in DNA: TGTGCCAGCAGTGATCCGGGACAGGGGAAGGCAGATACGCAGTATTTT. Residues: CASSDPGQGKADTQYF. The chain is built from TRBV28 and TRBJ2-3; the match to TRBD1 covers 10 bases. The V gene end was trimmed by 5 bases and the J gene end by 4 bases; junction bases not matched to a gene: 9. Looked up from germline, CDR1 is MDHEN and CDR2 is SYDVKM. This CDR3 spans 16 amino acids. Filled out from reference TRBV28 and TRBJ2-3, the complete variable domain reads DVKVTQSSRYLVKRTGEKVFLECVQDMDHENMFWYRQDPGLGLRLIYFSYDVKMKEKGDIPEGYSVSREKKERFSLILESASTNQTSMYLCASSDPGQGKADTQYFGPGTRLTVL.